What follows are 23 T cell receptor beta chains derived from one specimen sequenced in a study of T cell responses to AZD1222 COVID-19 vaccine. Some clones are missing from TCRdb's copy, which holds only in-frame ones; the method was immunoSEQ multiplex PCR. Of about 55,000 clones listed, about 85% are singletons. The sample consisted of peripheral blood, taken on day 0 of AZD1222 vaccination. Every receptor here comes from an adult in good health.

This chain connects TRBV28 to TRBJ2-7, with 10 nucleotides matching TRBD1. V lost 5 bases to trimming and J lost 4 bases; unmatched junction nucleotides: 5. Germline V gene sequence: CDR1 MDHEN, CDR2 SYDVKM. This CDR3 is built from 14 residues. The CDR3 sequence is CASSPGQGTYEQYF. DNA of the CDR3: TGTGCCAGCAGTCCGGGACAGGGGACTTACGAGCAGTACTTC.

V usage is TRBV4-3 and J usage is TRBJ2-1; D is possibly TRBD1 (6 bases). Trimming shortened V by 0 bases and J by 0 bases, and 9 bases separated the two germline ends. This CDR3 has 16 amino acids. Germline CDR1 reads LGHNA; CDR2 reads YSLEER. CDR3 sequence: CASSQDGQLSYNEQFF. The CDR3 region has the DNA TGCGCCAGCAGCCAAGACGGACAGCTCTCCTACAATGAGCAGTTCTTC.

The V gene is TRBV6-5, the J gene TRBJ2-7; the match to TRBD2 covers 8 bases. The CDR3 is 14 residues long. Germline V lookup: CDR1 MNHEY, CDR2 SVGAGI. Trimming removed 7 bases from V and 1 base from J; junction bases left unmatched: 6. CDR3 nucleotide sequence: TGTGCCAGCACCTTCGGGGGGGGTTCCTACGAGCAGTACTTC. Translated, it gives CASTFGGGSYEQYF.

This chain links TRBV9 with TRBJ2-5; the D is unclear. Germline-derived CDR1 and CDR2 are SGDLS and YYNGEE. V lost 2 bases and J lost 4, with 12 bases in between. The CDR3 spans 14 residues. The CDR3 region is CASSVLGVPETQYF. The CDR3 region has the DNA TGTGCCAGCAGCGTCCTCGGTGTTCCAGAGACCCAGTACTTC.

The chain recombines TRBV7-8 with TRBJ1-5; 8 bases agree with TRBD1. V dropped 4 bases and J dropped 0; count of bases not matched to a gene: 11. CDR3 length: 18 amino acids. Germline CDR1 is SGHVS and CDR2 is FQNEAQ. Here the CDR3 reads CASSSLDRGEYSNQPQHF. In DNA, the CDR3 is TGTGCCAGCAGCTCCCTCGACAGGGGCGAGTATAGCAATCAGCCCCAGCATTTT.

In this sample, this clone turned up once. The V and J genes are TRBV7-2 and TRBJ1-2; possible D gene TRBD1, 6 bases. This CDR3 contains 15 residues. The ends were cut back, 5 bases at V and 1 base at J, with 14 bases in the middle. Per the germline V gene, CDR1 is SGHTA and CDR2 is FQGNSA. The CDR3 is CASSEGGTLNYGYTF. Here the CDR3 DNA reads TGTGCCAGCAGCGAAGGGGGTACCCTTAACTATGGCTACACCTTC.

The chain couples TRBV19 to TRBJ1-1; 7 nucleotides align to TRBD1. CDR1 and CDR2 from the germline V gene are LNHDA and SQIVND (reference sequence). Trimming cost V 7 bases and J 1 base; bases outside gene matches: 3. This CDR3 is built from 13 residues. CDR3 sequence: CASTRQGNTEAFF. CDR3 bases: TGTGCCAGTACCCGACAGGGGAACACTGAAGCTTTCTTT. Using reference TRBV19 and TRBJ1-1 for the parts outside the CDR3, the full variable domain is DGGITQSPKYLFRKEGQNVTLSCEQNLNHDAMYWYRQDPGQGLRLIYYSQIVNDFQKGDIAEGYSVSREKKESFPLTVTSAQKNPTAFYLCASTRQGNTEAFFGQGTRLTVV.

CDR3 protein: CSVTGDRDEQYF. The CDR3 bases are TGCAGCGTGACGGGGGACAGGGACGAGCAGTACTTC. The rearrangement joins TRBV29-1 to TRBJ2-7; TRBD1 matches 9 bases. The germline V gene has CDR1 SQVTM and CDR2 ANQGSEA. This CDR3 region has 12 residues. Trimming at V came to 6 bases and at J to 5 bases, leaving 5 bases not matched to a gene.

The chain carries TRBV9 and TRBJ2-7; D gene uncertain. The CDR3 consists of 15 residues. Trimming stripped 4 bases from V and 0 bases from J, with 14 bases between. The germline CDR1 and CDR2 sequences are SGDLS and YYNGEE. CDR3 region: CASSPRILSSYEQYF. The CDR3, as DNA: TGTGCCAGCAGCCCCCGGATTCTAAGCTCCTACGAGCAGTACTTC.

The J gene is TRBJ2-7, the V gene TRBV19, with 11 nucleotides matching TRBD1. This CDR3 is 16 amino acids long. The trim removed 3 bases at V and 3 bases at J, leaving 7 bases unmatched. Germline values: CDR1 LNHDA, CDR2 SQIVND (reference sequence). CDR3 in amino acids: CASSISAGTGGYEQYF. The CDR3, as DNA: TGTGCCAGTAGTATTTCGGCCGGGACAGGGGGCTACGAGCAGTACTTC.

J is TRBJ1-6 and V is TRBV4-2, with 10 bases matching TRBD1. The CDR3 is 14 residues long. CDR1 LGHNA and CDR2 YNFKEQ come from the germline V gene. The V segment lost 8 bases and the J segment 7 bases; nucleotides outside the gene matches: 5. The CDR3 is CASDSGQGNSPLHF. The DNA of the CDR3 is TGTGCCAGCGATTCGGGACAGGGGAATTCACCCCTCCACTTT.

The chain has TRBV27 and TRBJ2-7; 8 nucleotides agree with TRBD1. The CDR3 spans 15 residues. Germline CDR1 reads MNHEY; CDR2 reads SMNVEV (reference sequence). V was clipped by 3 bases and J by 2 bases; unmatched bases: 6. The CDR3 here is CASSFRQGTTYEQYF. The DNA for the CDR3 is TGTGCCAGCAGTTTCAGACAGGGGACAACCTACGAGCAGTACTTC.

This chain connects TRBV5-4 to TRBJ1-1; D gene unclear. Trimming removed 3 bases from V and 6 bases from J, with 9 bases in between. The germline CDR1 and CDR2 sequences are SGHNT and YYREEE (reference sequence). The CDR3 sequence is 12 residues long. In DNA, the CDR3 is TGTGCCAGCAGCTCCTCCCGGGCTGAAGCTTTCTTT. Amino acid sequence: CASSSSRAEAFF.

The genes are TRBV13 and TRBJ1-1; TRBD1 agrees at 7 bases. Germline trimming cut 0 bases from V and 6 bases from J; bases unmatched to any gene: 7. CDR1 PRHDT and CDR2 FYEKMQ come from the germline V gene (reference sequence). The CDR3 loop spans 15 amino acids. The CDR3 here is CASSLGPTGPPEAFF. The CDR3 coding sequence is TGTGCCAGCAGCTTAGGACCGACAGGGCCCCCTGAAGCTTTCTTT.

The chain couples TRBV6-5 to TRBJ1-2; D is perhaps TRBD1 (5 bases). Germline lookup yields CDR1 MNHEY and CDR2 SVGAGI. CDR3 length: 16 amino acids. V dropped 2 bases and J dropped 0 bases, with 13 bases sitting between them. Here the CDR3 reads CASSYGSLRANYGYTF. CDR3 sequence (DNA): TGTGCCAGCAGTTACGGCTCGCTCAGGGCTAACTATGGCTACACCTTC.

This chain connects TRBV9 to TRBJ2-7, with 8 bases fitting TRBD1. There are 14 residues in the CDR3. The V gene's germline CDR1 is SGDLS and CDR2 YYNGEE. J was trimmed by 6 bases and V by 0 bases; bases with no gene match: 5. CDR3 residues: CASSVETGGLEQYF. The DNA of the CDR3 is TGTGCCAGCAGCGTAGAAACAGGGGGGCTCGAGCAGTACTTC.

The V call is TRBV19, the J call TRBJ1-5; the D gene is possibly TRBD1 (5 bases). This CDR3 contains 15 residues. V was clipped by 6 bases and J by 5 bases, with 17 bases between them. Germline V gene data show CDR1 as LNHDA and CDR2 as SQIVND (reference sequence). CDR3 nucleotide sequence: TGTGCCAGTAGCAACCGGGACGGCGGGTATCAGCCCCAGCATTTT. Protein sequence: CASSNRDGGYQPQHF.

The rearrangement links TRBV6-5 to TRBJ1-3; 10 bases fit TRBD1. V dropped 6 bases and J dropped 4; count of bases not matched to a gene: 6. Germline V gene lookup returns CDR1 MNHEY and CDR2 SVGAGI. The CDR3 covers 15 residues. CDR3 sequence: CASSKDRGNGNTIYF. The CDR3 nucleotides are TGTGCCAGCAGCAAGGACAGGGGGAACGGAAACACCATATATTTT.

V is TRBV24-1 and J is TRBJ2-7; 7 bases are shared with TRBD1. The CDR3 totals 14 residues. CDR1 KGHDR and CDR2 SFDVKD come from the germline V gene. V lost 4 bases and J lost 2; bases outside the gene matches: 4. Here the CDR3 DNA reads TGTGCCACCAGTGACCCCGACAGGGCCTACGAGCAGTACTTC. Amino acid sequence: CATSDPDRAYEQYF.

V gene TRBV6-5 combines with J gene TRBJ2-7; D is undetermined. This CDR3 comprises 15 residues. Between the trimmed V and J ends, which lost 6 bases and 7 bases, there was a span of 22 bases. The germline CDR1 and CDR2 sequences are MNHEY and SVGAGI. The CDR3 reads CASSDPGWVKREQYF. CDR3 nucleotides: TGTGCCAGCAGCGATCCGGGTTGGGTTAAGAGGGAGCAGTACTTC.

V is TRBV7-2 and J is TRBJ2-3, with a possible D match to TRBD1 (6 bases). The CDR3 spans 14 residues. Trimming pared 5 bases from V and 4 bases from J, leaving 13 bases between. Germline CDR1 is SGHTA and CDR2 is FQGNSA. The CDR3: CASSQDRVSDTQYF. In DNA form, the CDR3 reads TGTGCCAGCAGCCAGGACAGAGTGTCAGATACGCAGTATTTT.

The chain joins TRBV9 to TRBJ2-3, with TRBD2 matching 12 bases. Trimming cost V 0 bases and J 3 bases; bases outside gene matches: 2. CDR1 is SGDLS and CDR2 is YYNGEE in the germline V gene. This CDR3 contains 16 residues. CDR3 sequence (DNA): TGTGCCAGCAGCGTAGGAGGGACTAGCGGGACAGATACGCAGTATTTT. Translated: CASSVGGTSGTDTQYF.

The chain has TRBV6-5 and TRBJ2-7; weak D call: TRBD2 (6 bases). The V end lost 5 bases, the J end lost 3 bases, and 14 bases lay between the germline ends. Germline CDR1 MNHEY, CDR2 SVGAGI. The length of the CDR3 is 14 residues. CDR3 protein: CASSLQTGVYEQYF. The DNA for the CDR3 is TGTGCCAGCAGTCTCCAAACGGGGGTCTACGAGCAGTACTTC.